This is a list of T cell receptor beta chains from one sample in a study of blood T cell repertoires in COVID-19. Only in-frame clones appear in the TCRdb table, and some are missing; sequencing was by immunoSEQ multiplex PCR. The table lists about 350,000 clones, around nine tenths of them singletons, with more than 5.5% in the top ten. The source material was peripheral blood. Receptors were obtained from a woman in her 70s with COVID-19, enrolled during active disease. The CDR3 runs from the conserved cysteine through the conserved F or W. Fields, in order: CDR3 protein, CDR3 DNA, clone size, D gene, J gene, V gene. The D gene is left open where the match is weak. Size is stated for part of the rows, as once, few or many counts, or as a class when the clone is expanded.

CDR3 protein: CASSVGGQGSYEQYF; CDR3 DNA: TGTGCCAGCAGCGTAGGGGGACAGGGGTCCTACGAGCAGTACTTC; clone size: .; D gene: TRBD1; J gene: TRBJ2-7; V gene: TRBV9
CDR3 protein: CASARSSYEQYF; CDR3 DNA: TGTGCCAGCGCCAGGAGCTCCTACGAGCAGTACTTC; clone size: once; D gene: .; J gene: TRBJ2-7; V gene: TRBV7-9
CDR3 protein: CASSGGSSGNTIYF; CDR3 DNA: TGTGCCAGCTCGGGGGGTTCTTCTGGAAACACCATATATTTT; clone size: .; D gene: .; J gene: TRBJ1-3; V gene: TRBV9
CDR3 protein: CSASGTEGSQPQHF; CDR3 DNA: TGCAGTGCTAGTGGGACAGAAGGAAGTCAGCCCCAGCATTTT; clone size: .; D gene: TRBD1; J gene: TRBJ1-5; V gene: TRBV20-1
CDR3 protein: CASSVDPLAGGYNEQFF; CDR3 DNA: TGTGCCAGCAGCGTAGATCCTCTAGCGGGGGGTTACAATGAGCAGTTCTTC; clone size: once; D gene: TRBD2; J gene: TRBJ2-1; V gene: TRBV9
CDR3 protein: CASSLARDTYYGYTF; CDR3 DNA: TGTGCCAGCAGCTTGGCCAGGGACACCTACTATGGCTACACCTTC; clone size: .; D gene: .; J gene: TRBJ1-2; V gene: TRBV5-8
CDR3 protein: CASSVGTGGLQPQHF; CDR3 DNA: TGCGCCAGCAGCGTCGGGACAGGGGGCCTTCAGCCCCAGCATTTT; clone size: few; D gene: TRBD1; J gene: TRBJ1-5; V gene: TRBV5-1
CDR3 protein: CASKWRDEQFF; CDR3 DNA: TGTGCCAGCAAGTGGAGGGATGAGCAGTTCTTC; clone size: .; D gene: .; J gene: TRBJ2-1; V gene: TRBV5-4
CDR3 protein: CASSVGDRGYEQYF; CDR3 DNA: TGTGCCAGTAGTGTTGGGGACAGGGGATACGAGCAGTACTTC; clone size: .; D gene: TRBD1; J gene: TRBJ2-7; V gene: TRBV19
CDR3 protein: CATSDPDRAGNTIYF; CDR3 DNA: TGTGCCACCAGTGATCCAGACAGGGCCGGAAACACCATATATTTT; clone size: .; D gene: TRBD1; J gene: TRBJ1-3; V gene: TRBV24-1
CDR3 protein: CASSKARDTQYF; CDR3 DNA: TGTGCCAGCAGCAAAGCGCGGGATACGCAGTATTTT; clone size: .; D gene: .; J gene: TRBJ2-3; V gene: TRBV21-1
CDR3 protein: CASSLDRGRGYTF; CDR3 DNA: TGTGCCAGCAGCTTGGACAGGGGGCGGGGCTACACCTTC; clone size: .; D gene: TRBD1; J gene: TRBJ1-2; V gene: TRBV7-2
CDR3 protein: CASSLGGTDTQYF; CDR3 DNA: TGTGCCAGCAGCTTGGGGGGTACAGATACGCAGTATTTT; clone size: .; D gene: .; J gene: TRBJ2-3; V gene: TRBV11-2
CDR3 protein: CASSPARGDYGYTF; CDR3 DNA: TGTGCCAGCTCACCCGCCAGGGGCGACTATGGCTACACCTTC; clone size: .; D gene: .; J gene: TRBJ1-2; V gene: TRBV18
CDR3 protein: CASSPGQGIYNEQFF; CDR3 DNA: TGTGCCAGCAGCCCGGGACAGGGGATCTACAATGAGCAGTTCTTC; clone size: .; D gene: TRBD1; J gene: TRBJ2-1; V gene: TRBV7-9
CDR3 protein: CASSPQQDNEKLFF; CDR3 DNA: TGTGCCAGCAGCCCGCAGCAGGATAATGAAAAACTGTTTTTT; clone size: .; D gene: .; J gene: TRBJ1-4; V gene: TRBV7-9
CDR3 protein: CASTDPGQGTRDTQYF; CDR3 DNA: TGTGCCAGCACGGACCCGGGACAGGGGACCAGAGATACGCAGTATTTT; clone size: .; D gene: .; J gene: TRBJ2-3; V gene: TRBV21-1
CDR3 protein: CATSDRGRWQPQHF; CDR3 DNA: TGTGCCACCAGTGATCGGGGGAGGTGGCAGCCCCAGCATTTT; clone size: .; D gene: .; J gene: TRBJ1-5; V gene: TRBV24-1
CDR3 protein: CASSPRPSSYNSPLHF; CDR3 DNA: TGTGCCAGCAGTCCCAGACCTAGCTCCTATAATTCACCCCTCCACTTT; clone size: .; D gene: .; J gene: TRBJ1-6; V gene: TRBV2
CDR3 protein: CASVGDGGYGYTF; CDR3 DNA: TGTGCCAGCGTGGGAGACGGGGGGTATGGCTACACCTTC; clone size: .; D gene: .; J gene: TRBJ1-2; V gene: TRBV6-5
CDR3 protein: CASSILQGAGEKLFF; CDR3 DNA: TGTGCCAGCAGCATTCTACAGGGTGCGGGTGAAAAACTGTTTTTT; clone size: .; D gene: .; J gene: TRBJ1-4; V gene: TRBV7-9
CDR3 protein: CASSVRPGQGPYEQYF; CDR3 DNA: TGTGCCAGCAGTGTAAGACCGGGACAGGGCCCCTACGAGCAGTACTTC; clone size: .; D gene: TRBD1; J gene: TRBJ2-7; V gene: TRBV6-4
CDR3 protein: CSVDRHFYGYTF; CDR3 DNA: TGCAGCGTTGACAGGCACTTCTATGGCTACACCTTC; clone size: .; D gene: .; J gene: TRBJ1-2; V gene: TRBV29-1
CDR3 protein: CAISDRGGPYEQYF; CDR3 DNA: TGTGCCATCAGTGATCGGGGGGGCCCCTACGAGCAGTACTTC; clone size: .; D gene: TRBD2; J gene: TRBJ2-7; V gene: TRBV10-3
CDR3 protein: CASRIYRAGGYTF; CDR3 DNA: TGTGCCAGCAGGATATACAGGGCAGGCGGCTACACCTTC; clone size: once; D gene: .; J gene: TRBJ1-2; V gene: TRBV5-6
CDR3 protein: CASSRGDTGTNEKLFF; CDR3 DNA: TGTGCCAGTAGTAGGGGCGACACAGGAACTAATGAAAAACTGTTTTTT; clone size: .; D gene: .; J gene: TRBJ1-4; V gene: TRBV19
CDR3 protein: CASSPRAGQGVIEQYF; CDR3 DNA: TGCGCCAGCAGCCCAAGAGCGGGACAGGGTGTAATCGAGCAGTACTTC; clone size: .; D gene: TRBD1; J gene: TRBJ2-7; V gene: TRBV5-1
CDR3 protein: CASSSGQGPGQPQHF; CDR3 DNA: TGTGCCAGCAGTTCGGGACAGGGCCCCGGTCAGCCCCAGCATTTT; clone size: once; D gene: TRBD1; J gene: TRBJ1-5; V gene: TRBV27
CDR3 protein: CASSLQGVYGYTF; CDR3 DNA: TGTGCCAGCAGTCTACAGGGTGTCTATGGCTACACCTTC; clone size: .; D gene: .; J gene: TRBJ1-2; V gene: TRBV28
CDR3 protein: CASSPKTGSSYNEQFF; CDR3 DNA: TGTGCCAGCAGCCCTAAGACAGGGAGCTCCTACAATGAGCAGTTCTTC; clone size: once; D gene: TRBD1; J gene: TRBJ2-1; V gene: TRBV7-9
CDR3 protein: CSASSVSGALQETQYF; CDR3 DNA: TGCAGTGCTAGTTCGGTTAGCGGAGCCCTCCAAGAGACCCAGTACTTC; clone size: .; D gene: .; J gene: TRBJ2-5; V gene: TRBV20-1
CDR3 protein: CASSLDRDYGYTF; CDR3 DNA: TGCGCCAGCAGTTTGGACAGGGACTATGGCTACACCTTC; clone size: .; D gene: TRBD1; J gene: TRBJ1-2; V gene: TRBV10-1
CDR3 protein: CASSLTGFGYGYTF; CDR3 DNA: TGTGCCAGCAGCCTTACAGGGTTCGGCTATGGCTACACCTTC; clone size: .; D gene: .; J gene: TRBJ1-2; V gene: TRBV11-2
CDR3 protein: CASSRTGGTGELFF; CDR3 DNA: TGCGCCAGCAGCCGTACAGGGGGCACCGGGGAGCTGTTTTTT; clone size: .; D gene: TRBD1; J gene: TRBJ2-2; V gene: TRBV5-1
CDR3 protein: CASSPTGTGSYGYTF; CDR3 DNA: TGTGCCAGCAGCCCCACCGGGACAGGGTCGTATGGCTACACCTTC; clone size: .; D gene: TRBD1; J gene: TRBJ1-2; V gene: TRBV7-8
CDR3 protein: CASSRQENTEAFF; CDR3 DNA: TGTGCCAGCAGCCGACAGGAGAACACTGAAGCTTTCTTT; clone size: .; D gene: .; J gene: TRBJ1-1; V gene: TRBV7-2
CDR3 protein: CASSAQTGSVVNTEAFF; CDR3 DNA: TGTGCCAGCAGCGCTCAGACAGGTTCCGTCGTGAACACTGAAGCTTTCTTT; clone size: .; D gene: .; J gene: TRBJ1-1; V gene: TRBV7-2
CDR3 protein: CASTRGGGLDNEQFF; CDR3 DNA: TGTGCCAGTACCCGGGGGGGAGGACTAGACAATGAGCAGTTCTTC; clone size: .; D gene: TRBD2; J gene: TRBJ2-1; V gene: TRBV19
CDR3 protein: CASSIGPGGWNQPQHF; CDR3 DNA: TGTGCCAGTAGTATAGGGCCAGGGGGATGGAATCAGCCCCAGCATTTT; clone size: .; D gene: TRBD1; J gene: TRBJ1-5; V gene: TRBV19
CDR3 protein: CASSLGTGFSGYTF; CDR3 DNA: TGTGCCAGCAGCCTCGGGACAGGGTTCTCGGGCTACACCTTC; clone size: once; D gene: TRBD1; J gene: TRBJ1-2; V gene: TRBV3-1/TRBV3-2
CDR3 protein: CASTEMGLTLSKNIQYF; CDR3 DNA: TGCGCCAGCACAGAAATGGGACTCACCTTATCCAAAAACATTCAGTACTTC; clone size: .; D gene: .; J gene: TRBJ2-4; V gene: TRBV10-2
CDR3 protein: CATKPAGGVSAQYF; CDR3 DNA: TGTGCCACCAAACCAGCGGGGGGTGTTTCTGCGCAGTACTTC; clone size: .; D gene: TRBD2; J gene: TRBJ2-7; V gene: TRBV6-5
CDR3 protein: CAWRDLTPSSPLHF; CDR3 DNA: TGTGCCTGGAGGGATTTGACACCTTCATCGCCCCTCCACTTT; clone size: .; D gene: .; J gene: TRBJ1-6; V gene: TRBV30
CDR3 protein: CASSFPGNVGNQPQHF; CDR3 DNA: TGTGCCAGCAGTTTTCCAGGGAACGTTGGCAATCAGCCCCAGCATTTT; clone size: .; D gene: .; J gene: TRBJ1-5; V gene: TRBV2
CDR3 protein: CASSQVQGQPQHF; CDR3 DNA: TGTGCCAGCAGCCAAGTTCAGGGGCAGCCCCAGCATTTT; clone size: .; D gene: .; J gene: TRBJ1-5; V gene: TRBV3-1/TRBV3-2
CDR3 protein: CATSDFPGVTDTQYF; CDR3 DNA: TGTGCCACCAGTGATTTCCCCGGGGTCACAGATACGCAGTATTTT; clone size: .; D gene: .; J gene: TRBJ2-3; V gene: TRBV24-1
CDR3 protein: CASSERAGGAEAFF; CDR3 DNA: TGTGCCAGCAGTGAAAGGGCCGGAGGCGCTGAAGCTTTCTTT; clone size: .; D gene: .; J gene: TRBJ1-1; V gene: TRBV2
CDR3 protein: CASSLSRQGRAFF; CDR3 DNA: TGTGCCAGCAGTTTATCGAGACAGGGTCGGGCTTTCTTT; clone size: .; D gene: TRBD1; J gene: TRBJ1-1; V gene: TRBV27
CDR3 protein: CAISPGQFGYGYTF; CDR3 DNA: TGTGCCATCAGTCCGGGACAGTTTGGGTATGGCTACACCTTC; clone size: .; D gene: TRBD1; J gene: TRBJ1-2; V gene: TRBV10-3
CDR3 protein: CASSSQGLWEAFF; CDR3 DNA: TGTGCCAGCAGCTCACAGGGTTTGTGGGAAGCTTTCTTT; clone size: .; D gene: .; J gene: TRBJ1-1; V gene: TRBV5-8
CDR3 protein: CATSRDLGWPYEQYF; CDR3 DNA: TGTGCCACCAGCAGAGATCTGGGCTGGCCCTACGAGCAGTACTTC; clone size: .; D gene: .; J gene: TRBJ2-7; V gene: TRBV15
CDR3 protein: CASSLGLAGDYQETQYF; CDR3 DNA: TGTGCCAGCAGTTTGGGACTAGCGGGGGATTACCAAGAGACCCAGTACTTC; clone size: .; D gene: TRBD2; J gene: TRBJ2-5; V gene: TRBV28
CDR3 protein: CASSGGGRAQPQHF; CDR3 DNA: TGTGCCAGCAGCGGGGGAGGTCGGGCTCAGCCCCAGCATTTT; clone size: .; D gene: .; J gene: TRBJ1-5; V gene: TRBV9
CDR3 protein: CASSFSPQAVSSGNTIYF; CDR3 DNA: TGTGCCAGCAGCTTTTCCCCCCAAGCGGTCTCCTCTGGAAACACCATATATTTT; clone size: .; D gene: .; J gene: TRBJ1-3; V gene: TRBV5-4
CDR3 protein: CASSLLGGSYNEQFF; CDR3 DNA: TGTGCCAGCAGCTTATTAGGGGGCTCCTACAATGAGCAGTTCTTC; clone size: few; D gene: .; J gene: TRBJ2-1; V gene: TRBV7-3
CDR3 protein: CASSLGGPYGYTF; CDR3 DNA: TGTGCCAGCAGTTTGGGGGGGCCCTATGGCTACACCTTC; clone size: .; D gene: .; J gene: TRBJ1-2; V gene: TRBV6-6
CDR3 protein: CASSVTGRAEAFF; CDR3 DNA: TGTGCCAGCAGCGTTACAGGGAGGGCTGAAGCTTTCTTT; clone size: once; D gene: .; J gene: TRBJ1-1; V gene: TRBV7-9
CDR3 protein: CASSYSSGGNYGYTF; CDR3 DNA: TGTGCCAGCAGTTACTCGTCAGGGGGTAACTATGGCTACACCTTC; clone size: .; D gene: TRBD1; J gene: TRBJ1-2; V gene: TRBV6-5
CDR3 protein: CASSPGDTF; CDR3 DNA: TGTGCCAGCAGCCCCGGGGACACCTTC; clone size: .; D gene: .; J gene: TRBJ1-2; V gene: TRBV11-2
CDR3 protein: CASSVGTGDTQYF; CDR3 DNA: TGTGCCAGCAGCGTGGGGACAGGAGATACGCAGTATTTT; clone size: .; D gene: TRBD1; J gene: TRBJ2-3; V gene: TRBV9